The clone carrying this T cell receptor (beta chain) turned up a few times. The data were obtained in a study of T cells in Graves' hyperthyroidism and ophthalmopathy. From RNA transcripts, TCR beta CDR3 regions were amplified. First-round RT-PCR targeting the TCR CDR3 was performed with the HTBI primer set. MiXCR, run by TCRdb on the multiplex PCR reads, gives a single entry per CDR3 protein. This sample has approximately 620,000 distinct CDR3 sequences; 11% to 15% occur once, and the top ten carry 4.5% to 6%. Deletions cut 9 bases from V and 6 bases from J, with 15 bases between. Germline loops: CDR1 MNHEY, CDR2 SVGEGT. The CDR3 has 13 amino acids. Predating any ophthalmopathy symptoms, the blood sample was taken at first hyperthyroidism diagnosis.

V gene TRBV6-2 or TRBV6-3 combines with J gene TRBJ2-1; a possible D gene is TRBD2 (6 bases). The sequenced sample was blood. The clonotype comes from a woman in her twenties or thirties with Graves' hyperthyroidism that later progressed to Graves' ophthalmopathy. Written as DNA, the CDR3 is TGTGCCAGTCCCGCGGAGGGGTCCAATGAGCAGTTCTTC. As protein: CASPAEGSNEQFF.